Listed here are 20 T cell receptor beta chains from one sample, sequenced in a study of HIV-infected children after antiretroviral therapy interruption. Noted treatment: PENTA 11 planned treatment interruption arm or continuous ART arm. Unique molecular identifiers were included in an RNA-based 3' RACE TCR library. Each CDR3 protein is one row after TCRdb ran MiXCR on the 3' RACE reads. The table lists approximately 95,000 distinct CDR3 sequences, around 6.9% of them singletons. The sequenced sample was CD45RA+ CD4+ T cells from PBMCs, pooled from several time points, obtained from a donor given antiretroviral therapy, either interrupted or continuous. The subset here: naive CD4+ CD45RA+ CD45RO- T cells. Receptors originate from a pool of human donors with HIV.

This clonotype was found many times. The V gene is TRBV10-3, the J gene TRBJ1-3; TRBD1 might be the D (5 bases). Per germline, CDR1 ENHRY and CDR2 SYGVKD. The CDR3 runs to 19 residues. Deletions cut 0 bases from V and 0 bases from J, with 18 bases between. The CDR3 spells CAISESRRGRGDSGNTIYF. CDR3 DNA sequence: TGTGCCATCAGTGAGTCGAGGAGGGGACGGGGAGACTCTGGAAACACCATATATTTT.

This clonotype was detected a few times. CDR3 loop: CASSQSYGRSYEQYF. The DNA of the CDR3 is TGCGCCAGCAGTCAATCCTACGGGAGGTCCTACGAGCAGTACTTC. The chain recombines TRBV23-1 with TRBJ2-7; 7 bases match TRBD2. TRBV23-1 is designated an ORF whose function remains uncertain. The CDR3 extends over 15 amino acids. V trimming: 0 bases; J trimming: 1 base; junction bases outside the gene matches: 3.

The table lists this clonotype with many counts. The genes are TRBV5-4 and TRBJ2-5; D is possibly TRBD1 or TRBD2 (5 bases each). Germline CDR1 and CDR2: SGHNT and YYREEE (reference sequence). Trimming shortened V by 0 bases and J by 5 bases, and 17 bases separated the two germline ends. The CDR3 is 16 amino acids. In DNA, the CDR3 is TGTGCCAGCAGCTTGGGGGGACCCCACCCCGAGGAGACCCAGTACTTC. Protein sequence: CASSLGGPHPEETQYF.

A word on this clonotype: It may be a read error: a sequence one base away is much more abundant. The chain recombines TRBV19 with TRBJ2-7; 8 bases are a match to TRBD1. This CDR3 has 11 residues. Germline V lookup: CDR1 LNHDA, CDR2 SQIVND (reference sequence). The junction had 7 bases not matched to a gene; V was cut back by 9 bases and J by 9 bases. DNA of the CDR3: TGTGCCAGAAGTCCCGGGACAGGGCAGTACTTC. Protein: CARSPGTGQYF.

A few counts support this clonotype. The rearrangement joins TRBV12-3 or TRBV12-4 to TRBJ2-3; D unresolved. Trimming removed 5 bases from V and 13 bases from J, with 4 bases in between. CDR3 length equals 8 residues. CDR3 nucleotide sequence: TGTGCCAGCAGTCCAAAGTATTTT. As protein: CASSPKYF.

There are many counts of this clonotype. The chain is built from TRBV30 and TRBJ1-5; maybe TRBD1 (6 bases). Trimming stripped 1 base from V and 2 bases from J, with 9 bases between. The CDR3 sequence is 14 residues long. Germline assignment: CDR1 GTSNPN and CDR2 SVGIG (reference sequence). This chain's CDR3 is CAWSATGRNQPQHF. In nucleotides, the CDR3 is TGTGCCTGGAGTGCAACAGGGCGCAATCAGCCCCAGCATTTT.

This clonotype was observed a handful of times. The J gene is TRBJ1-1, the V gene TRBV24-1; 10 nucleotides align to TRBD1. Germline assignment: CDR1 KGHDR and CDR2 SFDVKD. The trim removed 3 bases at V and 10 bases at J, leaving 1 base unmatched. The CDR3 extends over 12 amino acids. CDR3 nucleotides: TGTGCCACCAGTGATCGGGACAGGGGAGCTTTCTTT. Translating gives CATSDRDRGAFF.

Ten or more counts support this clonotype. The CDR3 protein is CASSHLDRNNSPLHF. The CDR3 DNA is TGTGCCAGCAGCCATCTGGACAGAAACAATTCACCCCTCCACTTT. The chain employs TRBV5-4 and TRBJ1-6, with D tentatively TRBD1 (6 bases). The germline V gene has CDR1 SGHNT and CDR2 YYREEE (reference sequence). This CDR3 is 15 amino acids long. The V end was cut by 4 bases, the J end by 7 bases, with 15 bases between.

Ten or more counts support this clonotype. The chain employs TRBV2 and TRBJ1-6; 11 bases line up with TRBD1. The V segment lost 8 bases and the J segment 7 bases; nucleotides outside the gene matches: 4. Germline V gene lookup returns CDR1 SNHLY and CDR2 FYNNEI. There are 14 residues in the CDR3. In DNA, the CDR3 is TGTGCCAGCGGCTGGGACAGGGGGAATTCACCCCTCCACTTT. This codes for CASGWDRGNSPLHF.

This clonotype showed up many times. J is TRBJ2-1 and V is TRBV12-3 or TRBV12-4, with 13 bases matching TRBD2. J lost 3 bases, V lost 6 bases, and 8 bases had no gene match. The CDR3 is 17 amino acids. The CDR3: CASSRRTSGGGYNEQFF. In DNA form, the CDR3 reads TGTGCCAGCAGCCGACGGACTAGCGGGGGTGGCTACAATGAGCAGTTCTTC.

This clonotype was counted a few times. This chain links TRBV5-1 with TRBJ2-1, with unresolved D. The V and J ends lost 3 bases and 3 bases respectively, with 13 bases between them. Germline V gene data show CDR1 as SGHRS and CDR2 as YFSETQ. The CDR3 extends over 15 amino acids. CDR3 loop: CASSSTSGYYNEQFF. The DNA for the CDR3 is TGCGCCAGCAGCTCCACCTCAGGCTACTACAATGAGCAGTTCTTC.

This clonotype was detected many times. The rearrangement joins TRBV13 to TRBJ2-3; 9 bases match TRBD2. The CDR3 runs 13 residues. J gave up 1 base and V 8 bases, and 1 base lay outside the gene matches. Per germline, CDR1 PRHDT and CDR2 FYEKMQ (reference sequence). CDR3 sequence (DNA): TGTGCCAGCCTAGCGGGGCGCACAGATACGCAGTATTTT. Its protein product is CASLAGRTDTQYF.

By sample share, this clonotype is medium-sized. The chain employs TRBV7-9 and TRBJ1-2; a weak D match, TRBD1 (5 bases). CDR1 is SEHNR, CDR2 FQNEAQ, per germline (reference sequence). Trimming removed 2 bases from V and 8 bases from J, with 18 bases in between. The CDR3 length is 15 residues. The DNA of the CDR3 is TGTGCCAGCAGCTTACTCCGGGGCCCAGGAGAGGGCTACACCTTC. This gives the protein CASSLLRGPGEGYTF. Combining the CDR3 with reference TRBV7-9 and TRBJ1-2 gives the whole variable domain DTGVSQNPRHKITKRGQNVTFRCDPISEHNRLYWYRQTLGQGPEFLTYFQNEAQLEKSRLLSDRFSAERPKGSFSTLEIQRTEQGDSAMYLCASSLLRGPGEGYTFGSGTRLTVV.

This clonotype was recorded many times. The gene calls are TRBV18 and TRBJ1-3; D unresolved. Trimming pared 3 bases from V and 1 base from J, leaving 4 bases between. Germline values: CDR1 KGHSH, CDR2 LQKENI. This CDR3 is 13 amino acids long. DNA of the CDR3: TGTGCCAGCTCACCTCAGTCTGGAAACACCATATATTTT. Its translation is CASSPQSGNTIYF.

This clonotype was observed many times. This sequence joins TRBV4-2 and TRBJ2-2, with 12 positions matching TRBD1. V was pared by 0 bases and J by 3 bases, with 2 bases of the junction left unmatched. The CDR3 sequence is 17 residues long. Germline CDR1 reads LGHNA; CDR2 reads YNFKEQ. The CDR3 loop is CASSQDGTGGHTGELFF. The CDR3 DNA sequence: TGTGCCAGCAGCCAAGACGGGACAGGGGGCCACACCGGGGAGCTGTTTTTT.

The CDR3 nucleotides read TGTGCCAGTAGTACCCTCTGGGGGGGTGAAAAACTGTTTTTT. Encoded protein: CASSTLWGGEKLFF. The chain combines TRBV19 with TRBJ1-4; a possible D gene is TRBD1 (5 bases). CDR1 LNHDA and CDR2 SQIVND come from the germline V gene (reference sequence). The V end was cut by 4 bases, the J end by 7 bases, with 13 bases between. CDR3 length: 14 amino acids. Supplemented by reference TRBV19 and TRBJ1-4, the full variable domain reads DGGITQSPKYLFRKEGQNVTLSCEQNLNHDAMYWYRQDPGQGLRLIYYSQIVNDFQKGDIAEGYSVSREKKESFPLTVTSAQKNPTAFYLCASSTLWGGEKLFFGSGTQLSVL.

In this sample, this clonotype turned up many times. J is TRBJ2-1 and V is TRBV6-2 or TRBV6-3; TRBD1 aligns across 9 bases. Germline V CDR1 and CDR2: MNHEY, SVGEGT. The trim removed 5 bases at V and 3 bases at J, leaving 5 bases unmatched. The CDR3 is 15 amino acids. The CDR3 DNA sequence: TGTGCCAGCAGTCCCGGACAGGGGAACTACAATGAGCAGTTCTTC. Its translation is CASSPGQGNYNEQFF.

This clonotype was counted many times. CDR3 residues: CASTSSFGAHEQYF. CDR3 sequence (DNA): TGTGCCAGCACGTCATCCTTTGGGGCCCACGAGCAGTACTTC. The V gene is TRBV6-2 or TRBV6-3, the J gene TRBJ2-7; tentative D call: TRBD1 (5 bases). Germline assignment: CDR1 MNHEY and CDR2 SVGEGT. The CDR3 is 14 residues long. V was pared by 7 bases and J by 5 bases, with 18 bases between.

In this sample, this clonotype turned up a few times. V is TRBV7-6 and J is TRBJ2-5; 10 bases agree with TRBD2. CDR1 is SGHVS, CDR2 FNYEAQ, per germline. V trimming: 1 base; J trimming: 4 bases; junction bases outside the gene matches: 3. CDR3 length: 15 residues. The CDR3 spells CASSLVGTSAETQYF. The CDR3, as DNA: TGTGCCAGCAGCTTAGTCGGGACTAGCGCAGAGACCCAGTACTTC.

The sample holds a few counts of this clonotype. The chain joins TRBV7-9 to TRBJ2-5; 7 bases line up with TRBD1. Germline V lookup: CDR1 SEHNR, CDR2 FQNEAQ (reference sequence). V was pared by 2 bases and J by 3 bases, with 9 bases of the junction left unmatched. This CDR3 has 16 residues. Here the CDR3 DNA reads TGTGCCAGCAGCTTATATTGGGACAGACGAAAAGAGACCCAGTACTTC. It codes for CASSLYWDRRKETQYF.